A single sample gave rise to the 11 T cell receptor beta chains below, sequenced in a study of CD8+ T cells in alopecia areata. Reverse transcription of extracted RNA yielded cDNA, which provided the sequencing template. TCRdb's table, derived via immunoSEQ multiplex PCR, lists solely in-frame clones and lacks some. The repertoire consists of 85,000 to 110,000 clones, with approximately 52% occurring once and the leading ten covering roughly 8.8%. Material for sequencing was CD4+ T cells sorted from blood. The receptors originated from a human donor in good health.

This clone was seen only a few times. The chain recombines TRBV12-5 with TRBJ1-6; the D gene is possibly TRBD1 (5 bases). Trimming shortened V by 7 bases and J by 7 bases, and 14 bases separated the two germline ends. Germline loops: CDR1 LGHNT, CDR2 FRNRAP. This CDR3 is built from 14 residues. CDR3: CASASGDPNSPLHF. In DNA form, the CDR3 reads TGTGCTAGTGCCTCGGGGGACCCCAATTCACCCCTCCACTTT.

CDR3 amino acids: CASSLKPLTQAIYGYTF. Here the CDR3 DNA reads TGCGCCAGCAGCCTCAAGCCGCTGACCCAGGCGATCTATGGCTACACCTTC. The chain has TRBV4-1 and TRBJ1-2; D call uncertain. The CDR3 has 17 amino acids. Trimming shortened V by 4 bases and J by 4 bases, and 22 bases separated the two germline ends. The germline V gene encodes CDR1 MGHRA and CDR2 YSYEKL.

The chain joins TRBV7-2 to TRBJ1-2; 8 bases fit TRBD1. Germline V gene sequence: CDR1 SGHTA, CDR2 FQGNSA. The CDR3 consists of 15 residues. The trim removed 1 base at V and 4 bases at J, leaving 5 bases unmatched. CDR3 sequence (DNA): TGTGCCAGCAGCTTAGGGACAGGGATCCGCTATGGCTACACCTTC. Translation gives CASSLGTGIRYGYTF.

This clone was observed a handful of times. J is TRBJ1-2 and V is TRBV9, with TRBD1 as a possible D gene (6 bases). CDR3 length: 13 residues. Trimming removed 3 bases at V and 4 bases at J, with 10 bases between. Germline CDR1 and CDR2: SGDLS and YYNGEE. This chain's CDR3 is CASSAQQGYGYTF. The CDR3, as DNA: TGTGCCAGCAGCGCACAACAGGGCTATGGCTACACCTTC.

In this sample, this clone turned up a few times. This chain uses TRBV21-1 with TRBJ2-7. TRBV21-1 is noted as a pseudogene. The CDR3 is 12 residues long. In DNA, the CDR3 is TGTGCCAGCTCACAAGGCCGGTACGAGCAGTACTTC. This sequence encodes CASSQGRYEQYF.

The chain carries TRBV5-4 and TRBJ2-3; 9 bases are a match to TRBD2. The V gene's germline CDR1 is SGHNT and CDR2 YYREEE (reference sequence). The CDR3 extends over 14 amino acids. With V trimmed by 7 bases and J by 1 base, 4 bases remained unmatched. As DNA, the CDR3 is TGTGCCAGCGGCGGGGGGGGAGGCACAGATACGCAGTATTTT. Translating it yields CASGGGGGTDTQYF. The full variable domain, completed using reference TRBV5-4 and TRBJ2-3, is ETGVTQSPTHLIKTRGQQVTLRCSSQSGHNTVSWYQQALGQGPQFIFQYYREEENGRGNFPPRFSGLQFPNYSSELNVNALELDDSALYLCASGGGGGTDTQYFGPGTRLTVL.

This clone showed up just once. The J gene is TRBJ1-1, the V gene TRBV29-1; no firm D call. Germline V gene data show CDR1 as SQVTM and CDR2 as ANQGSEA. V dropped 4 bases and J dropped 4 bases, with 16 bases sitting between them. This CDR3 spans 14 amino acids. CDR3 coding DNA: TGCAGCGTTGCGGTTTTAGGAACCGGCACTGAAGCTTTCTTT. This translates into CSVAVLGTGTEAFF.

Only a few counts were recorded for this clone. The chain is built from TRBV27 and TRBJ2-3, with 7 bases aligning to TRBD1. The CDR3 sequence is 18 residues long. V shed 5 bases and J 0 bases; nucleotides not matched to a gene: 14. Germline V lookup: CDR1 MNHEY, CDR2 SMNVEV (reference sequence). The CDR3 spells CASSQKTPGTVSTDTQYF. DNA of the CDR3: TGTGCCAGCAGTCAAAAAACCCCCGGGACAGTAAGCACAGATACGCAGTATTTT.

The chain has TRBV29-1 and TRBJ1-1; D uncertain. Germline-derived CDR1 and CDR2 are SQVTM and ANQGSEA. The CDR3 contains 13 residues. Trimming took off 4 bases at V and 0 bases at J, with 9 bases between the two ends. For the CDR3, the DNA is TGCAGCGTTGGGACCTCACTGAACACTGAAGCTTTCTTT. Translating it yields CSVGTSLNTEAFF.

Ten or more counts support this clone. The J gene is TRBJ1-2, the V gene TRBV7-3; a weak D match, TRBD1 (6 bases). V lost 2 bases and J lost 5, with 15 bases in between. Germline assignment: CDR1 SGHTA and CDR2 FQGTGA. The CDR3 extends over 15 amino acids. Here the CDR3 DNA reads TGTGCCAGCAGCTTAGGATCGGGGGGCTTATATGGCTACACCTTC. It specifies CASSLGSGGLYGYTF.

This clone was observed a few times. The chain recombines TRBV29-1 with TRBJ1-5, with 7 bases matching TRBD1. Trimming took 5 bases from V and 1 from J; bases not matched to a gene: 5. The CDR3 loop spans 14 amino acids. Germline CDR1 reads SQVTM; CDR2 reads ANQGSEA. The CDR3 region is CSVSMTGSNQPQHF. As DNA, the CDR3 is TGCAGCGTTTCCATGACAGGGAGCAATCAGCCCCAGCATTTT.